Shown below are 21 T cell receptor beta chains from a single sample sequenced in a study of blood T cell repertoires in COVID-19. TCRdb's copy holds only in-frame clones and misses some; the assay was immunoSEQ multiplex PCR. The data hold hundreds of thousands of clones, with approximately 83% observed a single time. Sequenced material: PBMCs or T cells enriched from blood (not recorded which). The receptors stem from a man in his thirties or forties who had recovered from COVID-19.

The chain recombines TRBV20-1 with TRBJ1-1, with D unresolved. The CDR3 spans 13 residues. V was pared by 3 bases and J by 3 bases, with 11 bases between. The germline CDR1 and CDR2 sequences are DFQATT and SNEGSKA (reference sequence). CDR3 loop: CSASNGIHTEAFF. CDR3 nucleotides: TGCAGTGCTAGTAATGGCATTCACACTGAAGCTTTCTTT.

The J gene is TRBJ1-2, the V gene TRBV3-1 (or the pseudogene TRBV3-2); no clear D. Trimming left V 9 bases short and J 3 bases short, with 8 bases between. The CDR3 consists of 11 residues. Germline-derived CDR1 and CDR2 are LGHDT and YNNKEL (reference sequence). In DNA, the CDR3 is TGTGCCAGTAGAGGTTACTATGGCTACACCTTC. It codes for CASRGYYGYTF.

The chain links TRBV5-6 to TRBJ2-5, with D maybe TRBD2 (6 bases). With 4 bases removed from V and 2 bases from J, the gap between germline ends came to 9 bases. The CDR3 has 13 residues. Germline lookup yields CDR1 SGHDT and CDR2 YYEEEE. CDR3 sequence: CASSGGIQETQYF. As DNA, the CDR3 is TGTGCCAGCAGCGGAGGGATACAAGAGACCCAGTACTTC. Together with reference TRBV5-6 and TRBJ2-5, the CDR3 gives the full variable domain: DAGVTQSPTHLIKTRGQQVTLRCSPKSGHDTVSWYQQALGQGPQFIFQYYEEEERQRGNFPDRFSGHQFPNYSSELNVNALLLGDSALYLCASSGGIQETQYFGPGTRLLVL.

The V call is TRBV6-5, the J call TRBJ2-7; weak D call: TRBD2 (5 bases). This CDR3 comprises 13 residues. Trimming cost V 5 bases and J 4 bases, with 12 bases left between them. Germline V gene sequence: CDR1 MNHEY, CDR2 SVGAGI. The CDR3 region has the DNA TGTGCCAGCAGTAACGGAGGACGTTACGAGCAGTACTTC. Encoded protein: CASSNGGRYEQYF.

The chain links TRBV7-3 to TRBJ2-6, with 7 nucleotides matching TRBD1. V dropped 4 bases and J dropped 2; count of bases not matched to a gene: 2. Germline CDR1 reads SGHTA; CDR2 reads FQGTGA. The CDR3 contains 15 residues. CDR3 DNA: TGTGCCAGCAGCTCGACAGGGACTGGGGCCAACGTCCTGACTTTC. Residues: CASSSTGTGANVLTF.

The CDR3 loop is CASSEQGQGLAQPQHF. As DNA, the CDR3 is TGTGCCAGCAGCGAGCAGGGACAGGGGTTGGCTCAGCCCCAGCATTTT. The rearrangement links TRBV7-9 to TRBJ1-5; 10 nucleotides line up with TRBD1. After removal of 5 bases from V and 6 bases from J, the junction contained 10 bases not matched to a gene. Germline assignment: CDR1 SEHNR and CDR2 FQNEAQ (reference sequence). There are 16 residues in the CDR3.

V and J are TRBV6-6 and TRBJ1-3; tentatively, D is TRBD1 (5 bases). Between the trimmed V and J ends, which lost 2 bases and 2 bases, there was a span of 7 bases. This CDR3 spans 14 amino acids. Germline V gives CDR1 MNHNY, CDR2 SVGAGI (reference sequence). The CDR3 here is CASSYGGTGNTIYF. Here the CDR3 DNA reads TGTGCCAGCAGTTACGGGGGGACTGGAAACACCATATATTTT.

This clone was seen a single time. V and J are TRBV7-3 and TRBJ2-1, with 11 bases fitting TRBD2. The CDR3 has 16 amino acids. V shed 0 bases, J shed 8 bases, and the junction held 6 bases outside the gene matches. The germline gives CDR1 SGHTA, CDR2 FQGTGA. The CDR3 DNA is TGTGCCAGCAGCTTAACTCCGGGACTAGCGGACGATGAGCAGTTCTTC. Amino acid sequence: CASSLTPGLADDEQFF.

This clone was detected a few times. The CDR3 loop is CASSGVAGSNQPQHF. As DNA, the CDR3 is TGTGCCAGCAGCGGTGTGGCAGGGAGCAATCAGCCCCAGCATTTT. J is TRBJ1-5 and V is TRBV6-2 or TRBV6-3; TRBD1 might be the D (5 bases). CDR1 and CDR2 from the germline V gene are MNHEY and SVGEGT. CDR3 length: 15 amino acids. V shed 6 bases and J shed 1 base, with 13 bases lying between them.

This rearrangement joins TRBV18 to TRBJ1-5; 9 nucleotides agree with TRBD1. V shed 8 bases, J shed 6 bases, and the junction held 8 bases outside the gene matches. Looked up from germline, CDR1 is KGHSH and CDR2 is LQKENI. This CDR3 region has 14 residues. In nucleotides, the CDR3 is TGTGCCAGCAGAACCGGGACAGGGCCTCAGCCCCAGCATTTT. Translating it yields CASRTGTGPQPQHF.

The chain links TRBV14 to TRBJ1-6, with TRBD1 as a possible D gene (6 bases). V gave up 1 base and J gave up 9 bases, with 19 bases separating them. This CDR3 comprises 17 residues. CDR1 and CDR2 (germline): SGHDN, FVKESK. The CDR3 loop reads CASSQGPTGWRFSPLHF. The CDR3 nucleotides read TGTGCCAGCAGCCAAGGCCCAACAGGGTGGAGGTTTTCACCCCTCCACTTT.

This clone was seen a handful of times. The chain couples TRBV6-6 to TRBJ2-2, with 8 positions matching TRBD2. This CDR3 comprises 16 residues. Germline values: CDR1 MNHNY, CDR2 SVGAGI (reference sequence). With 8 bases clipped from V and 7 bases from J, the junction kept 15 bases outside the gene matches. CDR3 in amino acids: CASGRSRGGGVGELFF. Written as DNA, the CDR3 is TGTGCCAGCGGTCGATCTCGGGGGGGCGGTGTCGGGGAGCTGTTTTTT.

The table lists this clone with a count of one. The chain combines TRBV24-1 with TRBJ2-1; 7 bases align to TRBD1. The germline CDR1 and CDR2 sequences are KGHDR and SFDVKD. The CDR3 contains 15 residues. V gave up 3 bases and J gave up 7 bases; unmatched junction bases: 8. Here the CDR3 DNA reads TGTGCCACCAGTGATAACAGGGGCGGTAGTAATGAGCAGTTCTTC. It specifies CATSDNRGGSNEQFF.

CDR3 residues: CASSPGSTDTQYF. The CDR3 bases are TGTGCCAGCAGCCCGGGGTCCACAGATACGCAGTATTTT. The V call is TRBV7-3, the J call TRBJ2-3, with D possibly being TRBD2 (5 bases). This CDR3 contains 13 residues. CDR1 is SGHTA, CDR2 FQGTGA, per germline. Trimming removed 5 bases from V and 2 bases from J, with 8 bases in between.

The chain links TRBV7-2 to TRBJ1-5; 11 nucleotides line up with TRBD1. V lost 5 bases and J lost 5; bases outside the gene matches: 5. There are 15 residues in the CDR3. Germline loops: CDR1 SGHTA, CDR2 FQGNSA. The CDR3 sequence is CASSPEGQGDQPQHF. Here the CDR3 DNA reads TGTGCCAGCAGCCCTGAGGGACAGGGGGATCAGCCCCAGCATTTT.

The J gene is TRBJ1-2, the V gene TRBV5-4, with D maybe TRBD1 (6 bases). The CDR3 sequence is 12 residues long. Trimming pared 0 bases from V and 7 bases from J, leaving 7 bases between. CDR1 SGHNT and CDR2 YYREEE come from the germline V gene (reference sequence). The CDR3 region is CASSLDRAGYTF. The CDR3 nucleotides read TGTGCCAGCAGCTTGGACAGGGCTGGCTACACCTTC.

The CDR3 spells CASSPNRVYTEAFF. Here the CDR3 DNA reads TGTGCCAGTAGTCCTAACAGGGTGTACACTGAAGCTTTCTTT. This chain uses TRBV19 with TRBJ1-1; D is perhaps TRBD1 (6 bases). The CDR3 totals 14 residues. In germline, CDR1 is LNHDA, CDR2 SQIVND (reference sequence). The V end was cut by 5 bases, the J end by 3 bases, with 13 bases between.

V is TRBV4-1 and J is TRBJ2-1; a possible D gene is TRBD2 (5 bases). The CDR3 is 14 residues long. Per the germline V gene, CDR1 is MGHRA and CDR2 is YSYEKL. The germline V and J ends were trimmed by 4 bases and 9 bases, with 16 bases remaining between them. The CDR3 sequence is CASSPPGSRVEQFF. CDR3 coding DNA: TGCGCCAGCAGCCCCCCGGGGTCCCGCGTTGAGCAGTTCTTC.

CDR3 residues: CASLPGGTVSYEQYF. The CDR3 coding sequence is TGTGCCAGCCTCCCAGGGGGGACGGTGTCCTACGAGCAGTACTTC. The chain recombines TRBV7-2 with TRBJ2-7; tentatively, D is TRBD1 (7 bases). Germline values: CDR1 SGHTA, CDR2 FQGNSA. The CDR3 sequence is 15 residues long. Deletions cut 8 bases from V and 1 base from J, with 18 bases between.

The gene calls are TRBV5-1 and TRBJ1-2; tentative D call: TRBD1 (6 bases). Germline CDR1 and CDR2: SGHRS and YFSETQ. V was pared by 6 bases and J by 0 bases, with 18 bases between. The length of the CDR3 is 16 residues. CDR3 amino acids: CASTWTGGASNYGYTF. For the CDR3, the DNA is TGCGCCAGCACCTGGACCGGGGGGGCGTCTAACTATGGCTACACCTTC.

V usage is TRBV9 and J usage is TRBJ2-1, with 8 nucleotides matching TRBD1. The germline CDR1 and CDR2 sequences are SGDLS and YYNGEE. The CDR3 is made up of 15 amino acids. V gave up 3 bases and J gave up 5 bases; unmatched junction bases: 7. The CDR3 loop is CASSADRVGDNEQFF. Here the CDR3 DNA reads TGTGCCAGCAGCGCGGACAGGGTGGGAGACAATGAGCAGTTCTTC.